This T cell receptor (beta chain) was documented in a study of blood T cell repertoires in COVID-19. As processed by the authors: The authors estimated nucleated cell counts from reference gene primer amplification. Repertoires were generated with immunoSEQ multiplex PCR, while TCRdb's copy carries only in-frame clones and drops some. D and trimming come from the DNA, and the V and J calls and clone size come from that table. The sample comprises around 190,000 clones, more than 75% of which are singletons, and 5.6% rests with the top ten. Cohort placement rested on clinical history that participants reported themselves. V was pared by 2 bases and J by 4 bases, with 10 bases between. This CDR3 contains 14 residues. The germline V gene encodes CDR1 SNHLY and CDR2 FYNNEI.

Sequenced: PBMCs or T cells enriched from blood (not recorded which). This clonotype originated in a man in his forties with acute COVID-19. The chain joins TRBV2 to TRBJ2-3; possibly TRBD2 for D (6 bases). CDR3 protein: CASSERTGADTQYF. The CDR3 DNA is TGTGCCAGCAGTGAAAGGACGGGAGCAGATACGCAGTATTTT.